This T cell receptor beta chain derives from a study of T cell clusters in autoimmune cytopenias. At the level of the study: TRB sequencing had a median approximately 53,000 reads and 2,350 distinct clonotypes per sample.

General study results and limits: TRB repertoire shifts in secondary cytopenia and chronic lymphocytic leukemia mostly reflected lymphoma, not autoimmunity. Primary autoimmune cytopenia patients seemingly lacked the physiological T cell clusters found in healthy donors.

TRB was amplified by touch-down multiplex PCR, primer pools A and B combined. One entry per CDR3 protein, without DNA, is what TCRdb gives after re-calling the multiplex PCR reads. The sample has roughly 6,800 distinct CDR3 sequences; the top ten hold under 35%. The CDR3 loop spans 13 amino acids. Germline V gene data show CDR1 as SEHNR and CDR2 as FQNEAQ (reference sequence). TRB was amplified from about 270 ng of peripheral blood genomic DNA per sample. This clonotype registers medium-sized by frequency. The antigen remains undetermined. These data were likewise used in another study, on T cell repertoires in aging, cancer and after chemotherapy. That source notes: Roughly 9.1 million TCR reads were in the whole dataset.

The chain is built from TRBV7-9 and TRBJ2-3; TCRdb designates TRBD1, a call that cannot be tested without DNA. The source of this sequence is a human donor in good health. Sample: peripheral blood. CDR3: CASIGGNTDTQYF.